This T cell receptor beta chain was profiled in a study of cytomegalovirus exposure and HLA in healthy donors. The study's findings and limits: Later work found most CMV-associated TCR beta chains apparently HLA-restricted. Prior analysis indicated that the majority of TCR beta V segments exhibited productivity approximately 87% or approximately 30% of the time. Later genetic work tied a missense DCLRE1C variant to beta-chain V and J trimming.

Deletions cut 6 bases from V and 2 bases from J, with 7 bases between. Germline CDR1 MNHNY, CDR2 SVGAGI (reference sequence). CDR3 size: 12 residues. PCR amplification relied on 60 Vbeta primers (plus 13 Jbeta primers). The data were produced by immunoSEQ multiplex PCR, yet TCRdb's version contains in-frame clones alone and is incomplete. Of 80,000 to 100,000 clones listed, 55% to 70% were seen once; the top ten hold around 16%. This clone was counted between two and nine times. Antigen unknown. This sequence joins TRBV6-6 and TRBJ1-1; no firm D call. What was sequenced was PBMCs. The sequence came from a woman in her forties in good health and CMV-seropositive. CDR3 coding DNA: TGTGCCAGCAGCCTCCTAAACACTGAAGCTTTCTTT. The encoded protein is CASSLLNTEAFF.